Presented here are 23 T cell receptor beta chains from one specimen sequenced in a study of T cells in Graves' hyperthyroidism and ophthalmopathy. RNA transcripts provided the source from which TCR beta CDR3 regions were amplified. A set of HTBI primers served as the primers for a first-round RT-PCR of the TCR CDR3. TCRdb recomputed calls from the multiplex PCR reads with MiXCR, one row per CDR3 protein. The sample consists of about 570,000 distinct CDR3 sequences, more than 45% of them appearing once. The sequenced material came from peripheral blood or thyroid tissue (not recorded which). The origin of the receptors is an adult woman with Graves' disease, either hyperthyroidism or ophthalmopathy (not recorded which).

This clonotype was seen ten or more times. Written as DNA, the CDR3 is TGCGCCAGCAGTGGGAACTCCTACGAGCAGTACTTC. Translated, it gives CASSGNSYEQYF. The gene calls are TRBV10-1 and TRBJ2-7, with D unclear. Germline V CDR1 and CDR2: WNHNN, SYGVQD (reference sequence). V gave up 4 bases and J gave up 0 bases, with 4 bases separating them. This CDR3 contains 12 residues.

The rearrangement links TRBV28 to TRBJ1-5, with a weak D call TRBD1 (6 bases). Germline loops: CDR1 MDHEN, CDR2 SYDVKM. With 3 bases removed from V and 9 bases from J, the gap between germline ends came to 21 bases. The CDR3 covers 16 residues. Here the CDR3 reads CASSLSHTGLEGPQHF. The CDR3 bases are TGTGCCAGCAGTTTGTCTCACACAGGGCTGGAGGGGCCCCAGCATTTT. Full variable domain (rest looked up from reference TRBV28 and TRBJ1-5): DVKVTQSSRYLVKRTGEKVFLECVQDMDHENMFWYRQDPGLGLRLIYFSYDVKMKEKGDIPEGYSVSREKKERFSLILESASTNQTSMYLCASSLSHTGLEGPQHFGDGTRLSIL.

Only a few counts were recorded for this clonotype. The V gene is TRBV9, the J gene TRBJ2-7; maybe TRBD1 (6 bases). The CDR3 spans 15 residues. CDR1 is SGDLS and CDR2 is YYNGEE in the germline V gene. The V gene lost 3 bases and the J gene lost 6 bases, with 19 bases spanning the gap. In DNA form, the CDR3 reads TGTGCCAGCAGCGCCCCTGGAACAGGGAATACCGAGCAGTACTTC. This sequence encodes CASSAPGTGNTEQYF.

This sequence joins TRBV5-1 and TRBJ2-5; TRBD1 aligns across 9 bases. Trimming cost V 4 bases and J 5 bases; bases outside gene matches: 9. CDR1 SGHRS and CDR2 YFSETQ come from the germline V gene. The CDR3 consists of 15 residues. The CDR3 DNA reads TGCGCCAGCAGCCTACAGGGGGCTGGCGAGGAGACCCAGTACTTC. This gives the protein CASSLQGAGEETQYF.

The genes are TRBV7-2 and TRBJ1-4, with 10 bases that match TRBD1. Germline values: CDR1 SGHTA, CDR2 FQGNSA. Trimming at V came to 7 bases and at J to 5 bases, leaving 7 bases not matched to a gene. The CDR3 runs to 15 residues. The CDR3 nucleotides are TGTGCCAGCAACCTACCGGGACAGGGGAATGAAAAACTGTTTTTT. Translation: CASNLPGQGNEKLFF.

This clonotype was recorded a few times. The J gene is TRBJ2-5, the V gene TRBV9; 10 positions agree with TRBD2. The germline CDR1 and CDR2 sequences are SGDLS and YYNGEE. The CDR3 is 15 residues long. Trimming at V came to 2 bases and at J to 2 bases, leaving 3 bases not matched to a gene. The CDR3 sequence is CASSVGTSAQETQYF. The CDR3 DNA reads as TGTGCCAGCAGCGTGGGGACTAGCGCACAAGAGACCCAGTACTTC.

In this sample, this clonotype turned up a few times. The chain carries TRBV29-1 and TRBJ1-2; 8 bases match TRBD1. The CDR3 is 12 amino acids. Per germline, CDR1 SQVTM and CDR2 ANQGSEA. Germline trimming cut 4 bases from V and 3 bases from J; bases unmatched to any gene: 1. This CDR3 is CSVVDRDYGYTF. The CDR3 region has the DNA TGCAGCGTTGTGGACAGGGACTATGGCTACACCTTC. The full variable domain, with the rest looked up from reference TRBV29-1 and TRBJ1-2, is SAVISQKPSRDICQRGTSLTIQCQVDSQVTMMFWYRQQPGQSLTLIATANQGSEATYESGFVIDKFPISRPNLTFSTLTVSNMSPEDSSIYLCSVVDRDYGYTFGSGTRLTVV.

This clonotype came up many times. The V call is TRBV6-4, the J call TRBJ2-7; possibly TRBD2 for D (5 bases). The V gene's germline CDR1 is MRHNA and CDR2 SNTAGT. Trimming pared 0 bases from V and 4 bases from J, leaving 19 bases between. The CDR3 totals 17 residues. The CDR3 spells CASSDSQCGPWTYEQYF. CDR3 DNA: TGTGCCAGCAGTGACTCCCAATGTGGTCCCTGGACTTACGAGCAGTACTTC.

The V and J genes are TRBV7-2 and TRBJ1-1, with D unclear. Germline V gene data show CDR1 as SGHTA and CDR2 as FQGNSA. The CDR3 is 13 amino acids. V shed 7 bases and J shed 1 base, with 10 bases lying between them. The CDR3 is CASNPDGNTEAFF. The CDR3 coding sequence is TGTGCCAGCAACCCCGACGGGAACACTGAAGCTTTCTTT. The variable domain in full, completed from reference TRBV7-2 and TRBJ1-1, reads GAGVSQSPSNKVTEKGKDVELRCDPISGHTALYWYRQSLGQGLEFLIYFQGNSAPDKSGLPSDRFSAERTGGSVSTLTIQRTQQEDSAVYLCASNPDGNTEAFFGQGTRLTVV.

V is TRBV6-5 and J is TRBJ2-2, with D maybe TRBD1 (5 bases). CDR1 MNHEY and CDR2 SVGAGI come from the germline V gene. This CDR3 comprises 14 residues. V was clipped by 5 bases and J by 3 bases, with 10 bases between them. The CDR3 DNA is TGTGCCAGCAGTGGGGCTACCCACACCGGGGAGCTGTTTTTT. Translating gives CASSGATHTGELFF.

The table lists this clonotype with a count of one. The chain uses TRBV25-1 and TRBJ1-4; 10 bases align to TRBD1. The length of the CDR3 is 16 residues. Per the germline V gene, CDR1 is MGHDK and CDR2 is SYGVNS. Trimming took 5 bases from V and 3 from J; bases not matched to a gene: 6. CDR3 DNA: TGTGCCAGCAGTTACTGGGACAGGGGATCTAATGAAAAACTGTTTTTT. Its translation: CASSYWDRGSNEKLFF. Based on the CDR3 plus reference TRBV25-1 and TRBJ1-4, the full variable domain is EADIYQTPRYLVIGTGKKITLECSQTMGHDKMYWYQQDPGMELHLIHYSYGVNSTEKGDLSSESTVSRIRTEHFPLTLESARPSHTSQYLCASSYWDRGSNEKLFFGSGTQLSVL.

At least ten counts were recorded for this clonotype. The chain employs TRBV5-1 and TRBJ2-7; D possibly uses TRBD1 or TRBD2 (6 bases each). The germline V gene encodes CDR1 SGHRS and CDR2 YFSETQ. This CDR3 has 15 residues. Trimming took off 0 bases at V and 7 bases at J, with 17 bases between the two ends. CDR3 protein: CASSLEGGPPREQYF. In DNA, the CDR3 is TGCGCCAGCAGCTTGGAGGGGGGACCGCCGAGGGAGCAGTACTTC.

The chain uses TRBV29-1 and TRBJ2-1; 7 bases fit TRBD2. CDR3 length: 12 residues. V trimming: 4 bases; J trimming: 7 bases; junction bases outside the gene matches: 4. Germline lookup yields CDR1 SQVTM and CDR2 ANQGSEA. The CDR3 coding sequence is TGCAGCGTTGTCGGGGGAGGGAATGAGCAGTTCTTC. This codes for CSVVGGGNEQFF.

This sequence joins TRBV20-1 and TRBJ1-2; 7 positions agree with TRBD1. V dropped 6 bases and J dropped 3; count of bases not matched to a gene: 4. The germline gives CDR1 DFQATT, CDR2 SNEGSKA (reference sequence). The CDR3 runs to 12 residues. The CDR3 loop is CSAHDRDYGYTF. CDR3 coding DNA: TGCAGTGCACACGACAGGGACTATGGCTACACCTTC.

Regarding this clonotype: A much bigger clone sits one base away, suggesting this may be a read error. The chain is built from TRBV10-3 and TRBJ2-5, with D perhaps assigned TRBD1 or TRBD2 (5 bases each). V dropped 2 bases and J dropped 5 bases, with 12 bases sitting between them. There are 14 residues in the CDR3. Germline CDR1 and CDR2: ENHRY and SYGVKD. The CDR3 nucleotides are TGTGCCATCAGTGAGGAGGGGCGTCTGGAGACCCAGTACTTC. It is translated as CAISEEGRLETQYF.

For the CDR3, the DNA is TGTGCCAGTAGTACCCGGACAACCTACGAGCAGTACTTC. Amino acids: CASSTRTTYEQYF. The rearrangement joins TRBV14 to TRBJ2-7; TRBD1 might be the D (5 bases). This CDR3 contains 13 residues. Germline V gene lookup returns CDR1 SGHDN and CDR2 FVKESK. V gave up 9 bases and J gave up 2 bases, with 14 bases separating them.

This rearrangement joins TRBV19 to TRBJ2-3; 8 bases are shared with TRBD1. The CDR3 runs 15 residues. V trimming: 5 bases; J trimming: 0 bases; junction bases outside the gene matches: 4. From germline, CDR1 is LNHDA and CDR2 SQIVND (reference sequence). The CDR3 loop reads CASSAQGASTDTQYF. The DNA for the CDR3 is TGTGCCAGTAGTGCTCAGGGGGCGAGCACAGATACGCAGTATTTT.

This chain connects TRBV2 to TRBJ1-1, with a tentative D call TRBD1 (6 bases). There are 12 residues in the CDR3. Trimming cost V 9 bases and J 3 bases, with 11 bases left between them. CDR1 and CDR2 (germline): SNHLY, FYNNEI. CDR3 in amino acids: CARTGPDTEAFF. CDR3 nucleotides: TGTGCCAGAACAGGGCCGGACACTGAAGCTTTCTTT.

This CDR3 is CASSRDSGTQYF. CDR3 sequence (DNA): TGTGCCAGCAGTAGAGATAGCGGTACGCAGTATTTT. V gene TRBV2 combines with J gene TRBJ2-3, with D perhaps TRBD2 (6 bases). The CDR3 has 12 amino acids. Trimming shortened V by 5 bases and J by 8 bases, and 11 bases separated the two germline ends. From germline, CDR1 is SNHLY and CDR2 FYNNEI.

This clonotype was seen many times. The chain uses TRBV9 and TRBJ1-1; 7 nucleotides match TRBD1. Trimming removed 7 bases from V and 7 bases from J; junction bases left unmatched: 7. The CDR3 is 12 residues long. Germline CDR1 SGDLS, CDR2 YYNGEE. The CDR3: CASGGTEFEAFF. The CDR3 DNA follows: TGTGCCAGCGGGGGGACAGAATTTGAAGCTTTCTTT.

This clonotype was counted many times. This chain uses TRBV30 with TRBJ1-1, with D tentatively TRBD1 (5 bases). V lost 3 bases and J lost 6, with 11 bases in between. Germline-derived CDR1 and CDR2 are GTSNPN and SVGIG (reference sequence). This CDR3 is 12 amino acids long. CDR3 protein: CAWSAGTPEAFF. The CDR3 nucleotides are TGTGCCTGGAGCGCCGGGACTCCTGAAGCTTTCTTT.

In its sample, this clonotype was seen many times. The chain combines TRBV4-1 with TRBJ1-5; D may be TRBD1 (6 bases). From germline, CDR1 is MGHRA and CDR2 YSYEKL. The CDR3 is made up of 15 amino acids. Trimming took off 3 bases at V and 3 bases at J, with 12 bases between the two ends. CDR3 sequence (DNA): TGCGCCAGCAGCCACCGCGACAGGATCAATCAGCCCCAGCATTTT. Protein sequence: CASSHRDRINQPQHF.

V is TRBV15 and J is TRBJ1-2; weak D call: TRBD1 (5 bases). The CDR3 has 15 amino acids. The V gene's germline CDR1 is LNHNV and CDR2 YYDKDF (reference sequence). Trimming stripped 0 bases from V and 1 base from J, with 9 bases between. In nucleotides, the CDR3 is TGTGCCACCAGCAGAGAGAGGGGACTTAACTATGGCTACACCTTC. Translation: CATSRERGLNYGYTF.